The 11 T cell receptor beta chains below all came from one sample that was sequenced in a study of cytomegalovirus exposure and HLA in healthy donors (dated by TCRdb to 2016 to 2017). The library was built by means of the immunoSEQ multiplex PCR assay. A mixture of 60 forward primers for TCR Vbeta segments and 13 reverse primers for TCR Jbeta segments was used in the multiplex PCR. What TCRdb holds here is the immuneACCESS table cut down to in-frame rearrangements. Part of the clones is not present; checked against another copy, under half of the missing clones reflect an unresolved V gene, and the others are unexplained. In this sample the table shows under 200,000 clones, about 83% of which occur a single time. Around 0.93% of the sample lies in the top ten. Sequenced sample: PBMCs. Every receptor here comes from a woman aged 30 to 39 in good health and CMV-seronegative.

This chain joins TRBV5-6 and TRBJ2-2; 10 bases fit TRBD2. Trimming removed 4 bases from V and 1 base from J; junction bases left unmatched: 4. This CDR3 is 16 amino acids long. The germline gives CDR1 SGHDT, CDR2 YYEEEE. This chain's CDR3 is CASSRRLAGNTGELFF. The CDR3 nucleotides read TGTGCCAGCAGCCGTAGACTAGCGGGGAACACCGGGGAGCTGTTTTTT.

The rearrangement links TRBV30 to TRBJ2-5; 9 positions agree with TRBD2. The V segment lost 1 base and the J segment 4 bases; nucleotides outside the gene matches: 7. Germline loops: CDR1 GTSNPN, CDR2 SVGIG (reference sequence). The CDR3 has 15 residues. The CDR3 DNA sequence: TGTGCCTGGAGTGCGGGTAGCGGGAGCGCAGAGACCCAGTACTTC. Translation gives CAWSAGSGSAETQYF.

The chain recombines TRBV29-1 with TRBJ2-7; 7 positions match TRBD1. V lost 7 bases, J lost 2 bases, and 2 bases stayed unmatched. CDR1 and CDR2 (germline): SQVTM, ANQGSEA. The CDR3 is 11 amino acids. This chain's CDR3 is CSAGQAYEQYF. The CDR3 nucleotides are TGCAGCGCTGGACAGGCCTACGAGCAGTACTTC.

The rearrangement joins TRBV4-2 to TRBJ2-3, with D unclear. Germline CDR1 LGHNA, CDR2 YNFKEQ. Trimming cost V 0 bases and J 1 base, with 11 bases left between them. The CDR3 loop spans 16 amino acids. The DNA for the CDR3 is TGTGCCAGCAGCCAAGATCTGGCGGTGGGCACAGATACGCAGTATTTT. Translating it yields CASSQDLAVGTDTQYF.

The rearrangement uses TRBV7-9 and TRBJ1-1, with D possibly matching TRBD1 (6 bases). The germline V gene encodes CDR1 SEHNR and CDR2 FQNEAQ (reference sequence). This CDR3 has 13 residues. The V and J ends lost 3 bases and 4 bases respectively, with 9 bases between them. In nucleotides, the CDR3 is TGTGCCAGCAGCTTGATGGACAGCACTGAAGCTTTCTTT. Translated, it gives CASSLMDSTEAFF.

The chain employs TRBV4-1 and TRBJ1-1; TRBD1 aligns across 9 bases. The J segment lost 10 bases and the V segment lost 0 bases, leaving 9 bases of the junction unmatched. Germline values: CDR1 MGHRA, CDR2 YSYEKL. CDR3 length: 15 residues. The CDR3 spells CASSQEWTGVVGAFF. The CDR3 DNA reads as TGCGCCAGCAGCCAAGAATGGACAGGGGTGGTCGGAGCTTTCTTT.

The genes are TRBV28 and TRBJ2-2; 11 nucleotides line up with TRBD1. The V segment lost 1 base and the J segment 4 bases; nucleotides outside the gene matches: 5. In germline, CDR1 is MDHEN, CDR2 SYDVKM. The CDR3 runs 17 residues. CDR3 sequence: CASSLLWTGGITGELFF. CDR3 in DNA: TGTGCCAGCAGTTTATTGTGGACAGGGGGCATCACCGGGGAGCTGTTTTTT. Full variable domain (outside the CDR3, taken from reference TRBV28 and TRBJ2-2): DVKVTQSSRYLVKRTGEKVFLECVQDMDHENMFWYRQDPGLGLRLIYFSYDVKMKEKGDIPEGYSVSREKKERFSLILESASTNQTSMYLCASSLLWTGGITGELFFGEGSRLTVL.

The J gene is TRBJ2-7, the V gene TRBV2; 7 bases map to TRBD1. This CDR3 spans 14 amino acids. Unmatched junction bases numbered 9, after V lost 10 bases and J lost 0 bases. Germline CDR1 is SNHLY and CDR2 is FYNNEI. The CDR3 here is CAIGDSFSSYEQYF. The CDR3, as DNA: TGTGCCATTGGGGACAGCTTCAGCTCCTACGAGCAGTACTTC.

A note on this clone: The final CDR3 position lacks the conserved phenylalanine or tryptophan, pointing to a likely read error. V and J are TRBV5-4 and TRBJ1-1; 7 nucleotides line up with TRBD1. CDR1 and CDR2 from the germline V gene are SGHNT and YYREEE (reference sequence). J gave up 5 bases and V 5 bases, and 15 bases lay outside the gene matches. CDR3 length: 16 amino acids. The CDR3 loop is CASSTGTASLVTEAFV. In nucleotides, the CDR3 is TGTGCCAGCAGTACCGGGACAGCCTCCTTGGTTACTGAAGCTTTCGTT.

The chain uses TRBV7-2 and TRBJ1-2; a weak D match, TRBD1 (6 bases). With 5 bases removed from V and 4 bases from J, the gap between germline ends came to 8 bases. From germline, CDR1 is SGHTA and CDR2 FQGNSA. The CDR3 sequence is 12 residues long. CDR3 DNA sequence: TGTGCCAGCAGCACGGACAGCTATGGCTACACCTTC. Encoded protein: CASSTDSYGYTF.

As to this clone: The same CDR3 is also encoded by other DNA sequences in this sample. The V gene is TRBV5-4, the J gene TRBJ2-7, with 7 bases that match TRBD1. Looked up from germline, CDR1 is SGHNT and CDR2 is YYREEE (reference sequence). This CDR3 is built from 14 residues. Trimming took 4 bases from V and 0 from J; bases not matched to a gene: 4. The CDR3 loop reads CASSPTGSSYEQYF. The CDR3 DNA reads as TGTGCCAGCAGCCCGACAGGGAGCTCCTACGAGCAGTACTTC.